This is a list of T cell receptor beta chains from one sample in a study of patients and donors after allogeneic stem cell transplantation. TCRdb re-called the RT-PCR reads through MiXCR, storing one row per CDR3 protein. The sample holds some 880,000 distinct CDR3 sequences; approximately 19% are singletons and the top ten take 6%. The sample was blood, either unsorted or a sorted T cell fraction (not recorded which). The origin of the receptors is a human donor who was either an allogeneic HSCT recipient or a stem cell or donor lymphocyte infusion donor (not recorded which). It is not recorded whose cells these are; they may come from a transplant donor. Both conserved end residues are part of each CDR3. D genes are given only for firm matches. Some rows mark clone size as missing; the rest say once, few, many or name a class of expanded clone.

d_call	v_call	j_call	clone_size	cdr3_aa	cdr3_nt
TRBD1	TRBV29-1	TRBJ2-7	NA	CSVVPGQVFGYEQYF	TGCAGCGTCGTCCCGGGACAGGTTTTCGGCTACGAGCAGTACTTC
TRBD2	TRBV10-3	TRBJ2-2	many	CAISEDIGTSGTGELFF	TGTGCCATCAGTGAGGATATCGGGACTAGCGGCACCGGGGAGCTGTTTTTT
TRBD1	TRBV4-3	TRBJ2-1	NA	CASSQDLGTGYEQFF	TGCGCCAGCAGCCAAGATCTAGGGACAGGGTATGAGCAGTTCTTC
TRBD2	TRBV7-9	TRBJ2-5	NA	CASSSRLAEQETQYF	TGTGCCAGCAGCTCTAGACTAGCGGAACAAGAGACCCAGTACTTC
NA	TRBV2	TRBJ2-1	NA	CASSPDTSGEQFF	TGTGCCAGCAGTCCGGACACCTCTGGAGAGCAGTTCTTC
NA	TRBV7-6	TRBJ2-2	NA	CASKETANTGELFF	TGTGCCAGCAAGGAGACAGCAAACACCGGGGAGCTGTTTTTT
NA	TRBV9	TRBJ2-2	NA	CASSVGASELFF	TGTGCCAGCAGCGTAGGGGCCTCGGAGCTGTTTTTT
TRBD1	TRBV4-3	TRBJ2-2	NA	CASSLRQGSVGGELFF	TGCGCCAGCAGCTTAAGACAGGGGTCTGTGGGCGGGGAGCTGTTTTTT
NA	TRBV4-3	TRBJ2-7	few	CASSQWQGPYEQYF	TGCGCCAGCAGCCAGTGGCAGGGCCCCTACGAGCAGTACTTC
NA	TRBV20-1	TRBJ2-3	few	CSARDLGTFTDTQYF	TGCAGTGCTAGAGATTTGGGCACCTTCACAGATACGCAGTATTTT
TRBD1	TRBV12-3/TRBV12-4	TRBJ2-1	few	CASKNGDRLNEQFF	TGTGCCAGCAAAAACGGGGACAGACTCAATGAGCAGTTCTTC
NA	TRBV27	TRBJ1-5	few	CASSFSGISNQPQHF	TGTGCCAGCAGTTTCTCGGGGATCAGCAATCAGCCCCAGCATTTT
NA	TRBV20-1	TRBJ1-1	few	CSAADPGEGNTEAFF	TGCAGTGCTGCGGACCCGGGGGAAGGGAACACTGAAGCTTTCTTT
NA	TRBV4-1	TRBJ2-4	NA	CASSRKDRYF	TGCGCCAGCAGCCGGAAGGATCGGTACTTC
TRBD1	TRBV20-1	TRBJ2-7	few	CSAGSGTGGYEQYF	TGCAGTGCTGGCTCCGGGACAGGGGGCTACGAGCAGTACTTC
TRBD2	TRBV24-1	TRBJ2-7	many	CATSDPRLADSIQYF	TGTGCCACCAGTGATCCGAGACTAGCCGACTCAATACAGTACTTC
NA	TRBV7-2	TRBJ1-5	few	CASSLGTGVNQPQHF	TGTGCCAGCAGCTTAGGGACCGGAGTAAATCAGCCCCAGCATTTT
NA	TRBV5-4	TRBJ1-1	NA	CASSLIGSSNTEAFF	TGTGCCAGCAGCTTGATCGGGAGTTCAAACACTGAAGCTTTCTTT
TRBD2	TRBV9	TRBJ2-3	NA	CASSGLAGGIDTQYF	TGTGCCAGCAGCGGTCTCGCGGGGGGCATTGATACGCAGTATTTT
TRBD1	TRBV4-3	TRBJ1-1	NA	CASSQETGWDTEAFF	TGCGCCAGCAGCCAAGAGACAGGGTGGGACACTGAAGCTTTCTTT
NA	TRBV11-2	TRBJ1-6	few	CASSLDGGGGVRSPLHF	TGTGCCAGCAGCTTAGATGGAGGTGGTGGGGTACGGTCACCCCTCCACTTT
NA	TRBV12-3/TRBV12-4	TRBJ2-3	NA	CASRPFERATDTQYF	TGTGCCAGCAGGCCCTTTGAGAGGGCCACAGATACGCAGTATTTT
NA	TRBV13	TRBJ1-4	NA	CASSLRQATNEKLFF	TGTGCCAGCAGCTTAAGACAGGCAACTAATGAAAAACTGTTTTTT
TRBD1	TRBV7-3	TRBJ1-1	few	CASSQGGAPTEAFF	TGTGCCAGCAGCCAGGGGGGGGCACCCACTGAAGCTTTCTTT
TRBD1	TRBV6-1	TRBJ2-1	few	CASSKPGTGRDEQFF	TGTGCCAGCAGTAAACCCGGGACAGGGAGAGATGAGCAGTTCTTC
NA	TRBV27	TRBJ2-5	NA	CASSLLGDETQYF	TGTGCCAGCAGTTTATTGGGGGACGAGACCCAGTACTTC
NA	TRBV28	TRBJ1-2	NA	CASSPGGSPNYGYTF	TGTGCCAGCAGCCCCGGGGGTTCACCTAACTATGGCTACACCTTC
NA	TRBV6-1	TRBJ1-1	NA	CASTPHGVGTEAFF	TGTGCCAGCACTCCCCATGGGGTCGGCACTGAAGCTTTCTTT
NA	TRBV4-1	TRBJ2-1	NA	CASSDLADEQFF	TGCGCCAGCAGCGATTTGGCCGATGAGCAGTTCTTC
NA	TRBV6-5	TRBJ2-1	NA	CASSYLGFNYNEQFF	TGTGCCAGCAGTTATTTGGGGTTTAACTACAATGAGCAGTTCTTC
TRBD2	TRBV6-2/TRBV6-3	TRBJ2-1	NA	CASSPPSGTSSYNEQFF	TGTGCCAGCAGTCCGCCTAGCGGCACAAGCTCCTACAATGAGCAGTTCTTC
NA	TRBV20-1	TRBJ2-1	NA	CSVSHVHPVNEQFF	TGCAGTGTCTCTCACGTGCATCCGGTCAATGAGCAGTTCTTC
NA	TRBV2	TRBJ1-2	few	CASSARGVPGYTF	TGTGCCAGCAGTGCAAGGGGGGTGCCTGGCTACACCTTC
NA	TRBV20-1	TRBJ1-5	NA	CSARGGVLAQHF	TGCAGTGCTAGAGGAGGTGTATTGGCCCAGCATTTT
TRBD1	TRBV10-3	TRBJ2-7	NA	CAISTGTGQNEQYF	TGTGCCATCAGCACCGGGACAGGTCAGAACGAGCAGTACTTC
NA	TRBV7-8	TRBJ2-1	few	CASSLGPGGGNEQFF	TGTGCCAGCAGCTTAGGTCCTGGGGGCGGGAATGAGCAGTTCTTC